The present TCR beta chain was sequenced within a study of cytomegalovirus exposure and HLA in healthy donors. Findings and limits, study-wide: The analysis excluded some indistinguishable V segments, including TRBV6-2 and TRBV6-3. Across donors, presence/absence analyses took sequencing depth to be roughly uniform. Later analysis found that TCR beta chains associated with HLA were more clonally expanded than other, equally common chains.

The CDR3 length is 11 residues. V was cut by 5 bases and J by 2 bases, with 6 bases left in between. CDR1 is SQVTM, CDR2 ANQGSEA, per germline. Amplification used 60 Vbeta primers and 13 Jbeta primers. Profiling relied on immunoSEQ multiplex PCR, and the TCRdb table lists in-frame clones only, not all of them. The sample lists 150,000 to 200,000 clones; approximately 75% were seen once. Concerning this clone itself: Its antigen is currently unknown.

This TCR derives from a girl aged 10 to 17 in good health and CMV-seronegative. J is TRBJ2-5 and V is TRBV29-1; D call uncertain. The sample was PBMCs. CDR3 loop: CSVHIQETQYF. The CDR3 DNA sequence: TGCAGCGTTCACATACAAGAGACCCAGTACTTC.